This is a list of T cell receptor beta chains from one sample in a study of cytomegalovirus exposure and HLA in healthy donors. Sequencing was performed with immunoSEQ multiplex PCR; in TCRdb, only in-frame clones are kept and a portion is missing. The sample lists around 150,000 clones, roughly four fifths seen once, with about 5.2% in the top ten. Sequenced input: PBMCs. The source of these receptors is a man under 40 in good health and CMV-seropositive. The CDR3 runs from the conserved cysteine through the conserved F or W.

v_gene: TRBV7-9
CDR3aa: CSSSSYGGLTYF

v_gene: TRBV6-4
CDR3aa: CASSAAGGAYNEQFF

v_gene: TRBV5-1
CDR3aa: CASSLDGGLKSPLHF

v_gene: TRBV6-6
CDR3aa: CASSPRTTGSSYGQYF

v_gene: TRBV7-2
CDR3aa: CASSDQASRDTQYF

v_gene: TRBV4-2
CDR3aa: CASSPLQQGAMEKLFF

v_gene: TRBV30
CDR3aa: CAWRNGGGTGELFF

v_gene: TRBV15
CDR3aa: CATSRDPGGTSGYNEQFF

v_gene: TRBV6-5
CDR3aa: CASSYLGPDGETQYF

v_gene: TRBV7-9
CDR3aa: CSSSLRLQGQSYEQYF

v_gene: TRBV11-2
CDR3aa: CASSPVWGPYNEQFF

v_gene: TRBV15
CDR3aa: CATSRESFYEQYF